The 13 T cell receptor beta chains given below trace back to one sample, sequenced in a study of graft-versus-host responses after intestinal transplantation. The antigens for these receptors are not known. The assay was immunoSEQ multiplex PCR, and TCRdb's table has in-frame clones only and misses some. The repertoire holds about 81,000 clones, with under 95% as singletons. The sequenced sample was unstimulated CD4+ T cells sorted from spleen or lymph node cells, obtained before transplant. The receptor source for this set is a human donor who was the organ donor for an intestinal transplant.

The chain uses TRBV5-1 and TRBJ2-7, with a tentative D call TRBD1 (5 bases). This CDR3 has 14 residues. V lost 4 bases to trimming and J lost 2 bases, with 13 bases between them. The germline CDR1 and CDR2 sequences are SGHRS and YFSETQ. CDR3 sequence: CASSNQGDTYEQYF. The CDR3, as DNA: TGCGCCAGCAGCAACCAGGGCGACACCTACGAGCAGTACTTC.

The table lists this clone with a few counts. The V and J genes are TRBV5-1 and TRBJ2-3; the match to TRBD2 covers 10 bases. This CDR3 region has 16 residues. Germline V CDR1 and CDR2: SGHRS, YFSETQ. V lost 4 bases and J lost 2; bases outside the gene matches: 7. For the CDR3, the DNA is TGCGCCAGCAGCGGCGGACTAGCGGCGTACACAGATACGCAGTATTTT. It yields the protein CASSGGLAAYTDTQYF.

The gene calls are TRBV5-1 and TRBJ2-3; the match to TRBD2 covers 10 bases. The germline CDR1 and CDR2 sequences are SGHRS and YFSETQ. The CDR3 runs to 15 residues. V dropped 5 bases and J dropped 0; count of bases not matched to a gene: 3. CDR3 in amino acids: CASSSTSGSTDTQYF. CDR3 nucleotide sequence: TGCGCCAGCAGTTCGACTAGCGGGAGCACAGATACGCAGTATTTT.

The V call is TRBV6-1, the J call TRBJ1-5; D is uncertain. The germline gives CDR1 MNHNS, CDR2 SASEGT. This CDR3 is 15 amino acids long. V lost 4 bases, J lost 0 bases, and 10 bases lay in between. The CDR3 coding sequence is TGTGCCAGCAGTGGACTTTGGAGTAGCAATCAGCCCCAGCATTTT. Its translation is CASSGLWSSNQPQHF.

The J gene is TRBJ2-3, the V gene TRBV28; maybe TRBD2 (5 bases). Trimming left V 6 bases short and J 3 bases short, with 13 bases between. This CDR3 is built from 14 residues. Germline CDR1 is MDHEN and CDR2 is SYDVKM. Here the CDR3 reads CASRHSGLTDTQYF. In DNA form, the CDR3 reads TGTGCCAGCAGACACAGCGGCCTAACAGATACGCAGTATTTT.

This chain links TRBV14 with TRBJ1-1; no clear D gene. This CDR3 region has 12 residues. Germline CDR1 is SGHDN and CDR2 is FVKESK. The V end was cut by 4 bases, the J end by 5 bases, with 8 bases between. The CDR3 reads CASSRLRTEAFF. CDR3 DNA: TGTGCCAGCAGCCGTTTGAGGACTGAAGCTTTCTTT.

For the CDR3, the DNA is TGTGCCCGAAAGAGTGGACAGGGTGGGCAGTACTTC. Translated, it gives CARKSGQGGQYF. V gene TRBV30 combines with J gene TRBJ2-7, with 8 bases identical to TRBD1. The CDR3 has 12 residues. J lost 9 bases, V lost 8 bases, and 12 bases had no gene match. The germline CDR1 and CDR2 sequences are GTSNPN and SVGIG (reference sequence). The variable domain in full, with the rest retrieved from reference TRBV30 and TRBJ2-7, is SQTIHQWPATLVQPVGSPLSLECTVEGTSNPNLYWYRQAAGRGLQLLFYSVGIGQISSEVPQNLSASRPQDRQFILSSKKLLLSDSGFYLCARKSGQGGQYFGPGTRLTVT.

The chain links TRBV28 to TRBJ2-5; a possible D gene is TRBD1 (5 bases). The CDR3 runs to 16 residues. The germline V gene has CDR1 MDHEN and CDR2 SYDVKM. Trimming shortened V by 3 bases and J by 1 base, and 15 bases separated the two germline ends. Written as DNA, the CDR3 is TGTGCCAGCAGTTTGAGTACAGGAACCCTCCAAGAGACCCAGTACTTC. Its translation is CASSLSTGTLQETQYF.

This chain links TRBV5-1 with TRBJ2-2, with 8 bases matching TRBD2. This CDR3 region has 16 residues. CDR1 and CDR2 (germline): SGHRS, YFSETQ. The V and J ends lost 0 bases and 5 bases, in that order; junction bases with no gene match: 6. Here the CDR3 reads CASSLVSGEITGELFF. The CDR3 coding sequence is TGCGCCAGCAGCTTGGTTAGCGGGGAGATAACCGGGGAGCTGTTTTTT. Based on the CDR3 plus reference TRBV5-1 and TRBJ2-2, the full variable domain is KAGVTQTPRYLIKTRGQQVTLSCSPISGHRSVSWYQQTPGQGLQFLFEYFSETQRNKGNFPGRFSGRQFSNSRSEMNVSTLELGDSALYLCASSLVSGEITGELFFGEGSRLTVL.

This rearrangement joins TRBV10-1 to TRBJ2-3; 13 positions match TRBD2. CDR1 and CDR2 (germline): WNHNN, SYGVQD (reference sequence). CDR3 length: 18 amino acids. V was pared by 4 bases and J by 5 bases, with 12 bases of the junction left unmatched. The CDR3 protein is CASSGGTSGTLREDTQYF. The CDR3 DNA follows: TGCGCCAGCAGTGGAGGGACTAGCGGGACCCTCCGGGAAGATACGCAGTATTTT.

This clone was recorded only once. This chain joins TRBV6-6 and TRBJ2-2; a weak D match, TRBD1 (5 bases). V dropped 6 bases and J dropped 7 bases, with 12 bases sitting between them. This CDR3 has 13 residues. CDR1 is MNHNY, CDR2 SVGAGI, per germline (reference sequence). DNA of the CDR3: TGTGCCAGCAGATTAAGGGGTGTCGGGGAGCTGTTTTTT. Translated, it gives CASRLRGVGELFF.

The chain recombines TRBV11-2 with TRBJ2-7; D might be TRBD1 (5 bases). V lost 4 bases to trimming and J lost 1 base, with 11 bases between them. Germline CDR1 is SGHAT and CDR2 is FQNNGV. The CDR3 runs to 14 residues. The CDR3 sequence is CASSSAGPSYEQYF. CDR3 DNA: TGTGCCAGCAGCTCCGCAGGGCCGTCCTACGAGCAGTACTTC.

CDR3 amino acids: CASSPGHRGLYEQYF. CDR3 bases: TGTGCCAGCTCACCGGGACACAGAGGGCTCTACGAGCAGTACTTC. This sequence joins TRBV18 and TRBJ2-7; tentatively, D is TRBD1 (6 bases). The CDR3 totals 15 residues. Trimming pared 3 bases from V and 3 bases from J, leaving 15 bases between. Germline values: CDR1 KGHSH, CDR2 LQKENI.